Given below is one T cell receptor (beta chain) in context. Antigen unknown. Mismatch repair deficiency was confirmed in all patients, by PCR or immunohistochemistry. The TCR-sequenced patients were three responders to pembrolizumab. Assay: immunoSEQ multiplex PCR; the TCRdb copy retains only in-frame clones and omits some. The sample includes approximately 25,000 clones, 83% of them seen just once. The V gene's germline CDR1 is GTSNPN and CDR2 SVGIG (reference sequence). CDR3 length: 11 residues. Trimming cost V 3 bases and J 6 bases, with 9 bases left between them. The sample originates from a study of PD-1 blockade in mismatch repair-deficient tumors. Study-level information: Patients had some twelve mismatch repair-deficient cancer types, all previously treated and progressing.

Findings and limits, study-wide: Rapid post-treatment expansion, then contraction, generally preceding radiologic response, marked tumor-resident clones.

This clonotype was sampled from an adult with mismatch repair-deficient cancer. This chain connects TRBV30 to TRBJ2-7, with D perhaps given as TRBD1 or TRBD2 (5 bases each). This material consisted of peripheral blood, taken 12 weeks after starting pembrolizumab. The CDR3 DNA reads TGTGCCTGGAGCCCGGGACGCGAGCAGTACTTC. Its protein product is CAWSPGREQYF.